The clone carrying this TCR beta chain was seen once. The data were taken from a study of cytomegalovirus exposure and HLA in healthy donors. The CDR3 loop spans 15 amino acids. With 2 bases clipped from V and 1 base from J, the junction kept 3 bases outside the gene matches. Germline-derived CDR1 and CDR2 are SGHTA and FQGNSA. The primer mix had 60 Vbeta and 13 Jbeta primers. Produced via immunoSEQ multiplex PCR; TCRdb's table is partial and in-frame only. The data contain fewer than 200,000 clones, approximately 80% of them singletons. The sample taken for sequencing was PBMCs. This TCR derives from a man in his 60s in good health and CMV-seronegative. The chain links TRBV7-2 to TRBJ2-5; 8 bases fit TRBD2. The CDR3, as DNA: TGTGCCAGCAGCTTATCGGGAGGGGCCCAAGAGACCCAGTACTTC. Residues: CASSLSGGAQETQYF.